This paragraph reports one TCR beta chain. Its target is not known. Investigators sought sequencing depths of between 1 in 200,000 and 1 in 1 million T cells. This table comes from immunoSEQ multiplex PCR, and its TCRdb copy is limited to in-frame clones, with some not included. The sample lists just over 200,000 clones, about four fifths occurring once. The sample comes from a study of cytotoxic CD8 clonotypes in ibrutinib-treated CLL. Study overall: Within the patient group, eleven to twelve were relapsed/refractory and about 15 treatment-naive, and approximately 17 were IGHV unmutated. Patients gave response samples after a median 12 months of treatment, range 6 to 36.

The germline CDR1 and CDR2 sequences are MGHRA and YSYEKL. V shed 5 bases, J shed 7 bases, and the junction held 14 bases outside the gene matches. The CDR3 runs to 15 residues. Study outcomes and limitations: Public clonotypes, rarely seen, contracted or held steady on treatment.

This material consisted of PBMCs, taken after 12 months of ibrutinib treatment. The sequence was collected from a human donor with chronic lymphocytic leukemia. This rearrangement joins TRBV4-1 to TRBJ2-7; the match to TRBD1 covers 7 bases. Here the CDR3 DNA reads TGCGCCAGCAGCTTGGAGACAGGGCCTCTACCGGAGCAGTACTTC. It yields the protein CASSLETGPLPEQYF.